This T cell receptor (beta chain) is from a study of PD-L1 blockade in urothelial cancer. Study-level background: Patients previously received 0 to 3 chemotherapy regimens. The analyses of blood took place 3 weeks (second dose) and 6 weeks after treatment start. Median T cell yield from blood was approximately 150,000.

As to time point: peripheral blood 6 weeks after treatment start. Patients presented with locally advanced or metastatic urothelial carcinoma. Looked up from germline, CDR1 is LGHNA and CDR2 is YNFKEQ. The junction had 5 bases not matched to a gene; V was cut back by 1 base and J by 0 bases. The CDR3 has 17 residues. Repertoires were generated with immunoSEQ multiplex PCR, while TCRdb's copy carries only in-frame clones and drops some. This sample yields more than 90,000 clones, of which around 93% are seen a single time; less than 5% belongs to the top ten. This sequence joins TRBV4-2 and TRBJ2-2; 7 bases are a match to TRBD2. Material: PBMCs, obtained around atezolizumab (anti-PD-L1) treatment. This sequence was found in a man aged 60-69 years with urothelial cancer. The chain's CDR3 is CASSQGPSGTNTGELFF. The CDR3 region has the DNA TGTGCCAGCAGCCAAGGTCCGAGCGGGACGAACACCGGGGAGCTGTTTTTT.